This entry concerns a single T cell receptor beta chain. Its cognate antigen has yet to be identified. Nothing much larger sits one base from this clone, and base qualities are not available. In total, 666 healthy bone marrow donors made up the cohort. At the time of sampling, all cohort members were nominally healthy, though unrecorded immune exposures were likely present. The donor tested CMV seronegative and was one of the 352 seronegative cohort members. Each donor provided a peripheral blood sample, and peripheral blood mononuclear cells were used for TCR beta sequencing. The Qiagen DNeasy Blood Extraction Kit was used to extract genomic DNA from the blood cell samples. Library preparation employed the immunoSEQ multiplex PCR assay. The multiplex PCR relied on a mix of 60 forward primers for TCR Vbeta segments and 13 reverse primers for TCR Jbeta segments. A multiplex PCR assay on genomic DNA amplified the CDR3 region of rearranged TCR beta genes. On the Illumina HiSeq System, the amplified TCR beta libraries were sequenced as 87-base-pair reads. Concerning the study's data processing: Across the 600 to 700 repertoires, a later analysis counted 80 million or so unique TCR beta chains, 9.5 million to 12 million of which were shared by at least two donors. Raw reads were error-corrected and collapsed into unique sequences by a nearest-neighbor algorithm in which closely related sequences were merged to remove PCR and sequencing errors. V, D and J gene segments were assigned by aligning CDR3 sequences to IMGT reference sequences. For a sequence to be retained, a match of at least six nucleotides was required to both a V gene segment and a J gene segment. Rearrangements were called productive when the CDR3 lacked stop codons and stayed in frame with V and J; all others were non-productive. CDR3 was defined by IMGT convention, running from the second conserved V-encoded cysteine to the conserved J-encoded phenylalanine. The earlier analysis of more than 450 of the donors excluded sequences that lacked an unambiguous match to a single V gene segment. An earlier analysis of around 600 of the donors classified V segments as functional when productive rearrangements were above 56.7% and as segregating when the standard deviation between donors was above 5%. A statistical classification framework was built for diagnosing cytomegalovirus status from the catalog of TCR beta chain sequences. A later analysis assigned V and J genes by comparing TCR nucleotide sequences with IMGT/GENE-DB human TR gene sequences. Using the TCRdist pipeline, a later analysis assigned CDR3 sequences along with most-parsimonious VDJ recombination scenarios. In a later analysis, each TCR beta chain was defined by its CDR3 amino acid sequence together with its V-gene family, and reads without a unique V-gene family were excluded. In a later analysis, 500 to 650 highly shared, low-generation-probability nucleotide sequences were removed to address suspected cross-contamination and a sequencing artifact. In a later analysis, a clonal expansion index was calculated for each public chain from normalized within-repertoire ranks of inferred template counts. In a later analysis, generation probabilities were computed using a VDJ recombination model fitted to out-of-frame rearrangements, and the results were checked against IGoR. In a later analysis, hypergeometric tests were used to score TCR-TCR, TCR-HLA and TCR-CMV co-occurrence, with a repertoire-size bias correction applied to TCR pairs. A later analysis estimated false discovery rates by permuting HLA or CMV assignments 20 times. In a later analysis, co-occurring TCRs were grouped using DBSCAN, with TCRdist sequence similarity added in when clustering inside HLA-allele-positive subsets. Co-occurrence clustering excluded repertoires with fewer than 30,000 or more than 120,000 public chains, plus five with anomalous nucleotide sharing. Held by TCRdb, this immuneACCESS table contains in-frame sequences only and omits some clones. Under half of the omission traces to an unresolved V gene where checked; the cause of the rest is unknown. For V, J and clone size, that table is used; D and trimming come from the DNA. In all, the sample holds over 200,000 clones, and almost 80% of those were seen once. Together, the top ten hold over 3.5% of the sample.

These data belong to a study of cytomegalovirus exposure and HLA in healthy donors (dated by TCRdb to about 2017). Regarding the research as a whole: An earlier analysis of several hundred of the donors reported around 280 Gb of sequence data and roughly 120 million unique TCR beta sequences obtained from approximately 180 million T cells. The study was designed to test whether signatures of past pathogen exposure could be identified by cataloging public T cell receptors. All discovery cohort repertoires had been generated using a single sequencing platform. To predict cytomegalovirus infection status, the study brought together high-throughput TCR immunosequencing, statistical association of individual TCRs with disease status, and machine learning. Along with the roughly 670-subject first cohort, a separate validation cohort of over 90 different subjects was used. The study profiled the T cell repertoires of fewer than 850 subjects by immunosequencing and related them to cytomegalovirus serostatus. Genome-wide SNP genotypes for about 65% of the roughly 700 donors were used in a later genetic analysis, which treated that subset as a discovery cohort. A later analysis re-analyzed previously published TCR beta repertoires from 666 donors and added high-resolution HLA genotyping to study TCR occurrence patterns. Because of strong linkage in the cohort, roughly five DR-DQ haplotypes were treated as single units for association and clustering. The genetic ancestry cluster associated with self-reported Caucasian donors included about 84% of the roughly 360 genotyped donors. Rather than using new phenotypic data, the later analysis identified candidate immune exposures from TCR beta sequences and from how often those sequences occurred across donors. About 330 gigabases of sequencing data and about 92 million unique TCR sequences made up an early release that covered 640 HLA-typed donors. Both class I and class II loci were covered by HLA typing, at four-digit resolution. Typing coverage varied by locus: roughly 629-640 donors for A, B, C, DRB1 and DQB1; 522 for DQA1; over 600 for DPA1; more than 450 for DPB1. An earlier analysis of about 600 of the donors used high-throughput TCR beta sequencing to judge whether each TCR beta V gene segment behaved as functional or pseudogenic. On average, roughly 200,000 unique TCR beta nucleotide sequences were sequenced per donor among some 430 genotyped donors of the cohort, with 15% to 20% of those sequences being non-productive. Donor age, sex, ethnicity and CMV serostatus were compiled alongside the repertoire data.

The CDR3 measures 15 amino acids from cysteine to phenylalanine. Left in the record is the CDR3 DNA by itself, 45 bases read in frame from the first base. From the germline V gene (reference sequence), CDR1 is LNHDA and CDR2 is SQIVND. Trimming takes 3 bases off V and 7 bases off J; junction bases not matched to a gene: 11. What the authors observed across the whole study: While some public TCRs were present in many individuals, most TCR sequences turned up only very rarely across donors. A further reported finding was that TCR beta sequences accurately predicted the HLA-A and HLA-B alleles for most subjects in the first cohort. In a later analysis, the rate of TCR association differed among HLA loci, with DRB1 alleles having the most associated TCRs and HLA-C alleles having the fewest. In this cohort, only TCR beta chains were sequenced, and detectable features were limited by the absence of alpha or paired-chain data. Strong co-occurrence of HLA alleles, especially DR and DQ, made assigning TCR associations to individual alleles difficult. A group of highly shared sequence variants was considered likely to be a technical artifact of the sequencing pipeline. In the study, 150 to 200 TCR beta chains were listed as associated with cytomegalovirus. It was suggested by the authors that the approach could potentially be generalized to other disease states and immunological phenotypes. In vitro tests confirmed that a few of the cytomegalovirus-associated TCR beta chains recognize cytomegalovirus antigens. Correlated functional status among segregating V segments might reflect linkage disequilibrium, but an unknown experimental factor could not be ruled out. In a later analysis, HLA-associated TCR beta chains were found to be more clonally expanded and to have lower generation probabilities than equally common non-associated chains. A later analysis reported that several top co-occurrence clusters appeared linked to parvovirus B19, influenza, CMV and Epstein-Barr virus. An earlier analysis of some 560 of the donors showed that most TCR beta V segments appeared in productive rearrangements either about 87% or about 30% of the time, which broadly matched IMGT annotations. Specific HLA alleles were associated with more than 15,000 TCR beta sequences at a false discovery rate of 0.05 in a later analysis. A later analysis found that most CMV-associated TCR beta chains appeared HLA-restricted, with HLA associations seemingly driven largely by CMV exposure. Because HLA typing was unavailable for some donors at each locus, only the typed subset was used in association tests. The 87-base-pair reads could not distinguish some IMGT-functional V segments, including TRBV6-2 and TRBV6-3, so those segments were excluded. Roughly 17 rarely observed V segments, including chromosome 9 orphons, were excluded from the earlier analysis of approximately 500 of the donors because counts were too low. The presence/absence analyses assumed that sequencing depth was roughly uniform across donors, and that assumption may not be true. An association between a missense DCLRE1C variant and V-gene and J-gene trimming of TCR beta chains was found in a later genetic analysis and replicated in an independent cohort. Cytomegalovirus status was reported to be diagnosed by the classifier with high specificity and sensitivity in both the original and validation cohorts. CMV serostatus was the only immune exposure information available for the cohort. A later genetic analysis reported fewer N-insertions in productive TCRs among donors in an Asian-associated ancestry cluster than the roughly 650-donor mean.

Sequencing input: PBMCs. The chain was built from TRBV19 and TRBJ2-5, with TRBD2 identical over 7 junction bases. The source is a male donor in good health and CMV-seronegative. The CDR3 here reads CASSIASGDLGTQYF. In nucleotide form, the sequence is TGTGCCAGTAGTATTGCCAGCGGGGACCTGGGGACCCAGTACTTC.